This TCR beta chain was sequenced in a study of T-cell memory formation after mild COVID-19. Notes on the study in general: Whereas later expanders leaned CD4+, clones contracting day 15 to 85 showed a balanced CD4/CD8 makeup. CD4+ contracting clones were found mainly in CM and EM, and CD8+ ones in EMRA.

This clonotype was counted a few times. Its cognate antigen is unknown. TCRdb called the 5' RACE reads again in MiXCR, with one record for every CDR3 protein. The sample shows around 250,000 distinct CDR3 sequences, 15% of them seen only once. The source is an adult woman who had mild COVID-19 (a few samples of this study predate the infection). Cell type and time point are not known. The sequencing input was PBMCs or a T cell subset sorted from them (not recorded which).

CDR3 sequence: CAAGGLREGRPDTQYF. In nucleotides, the CDR3 is TGTGCCGCCGGAGGTTTGCGGGAGGGCCGACCAGATACGCAGTATTTT. The chain joins TRBV7-9 to TRBJ2-3; 9 bases agree with TRBD2. The CDR3 consists of 16 residues. Germline V gene lookup returns CDR1 SEHNR and CDR2 FQNEAQ (reference sequence). The junction had 16 bases not matched to a gene; V was cut back by 11 bases and J by 4 bases. Based on the CDR3 plus reference TRBV7-9 and TRBJ2-3, the full variable domain is DTGVSQNPRHKITKRGQNVTFRCDPISEHNRLYWYRQTLGQGPEFLTYFQNEAQLEKSRLLSDRFSAERPKGSFSTLEIQRTEQGDSAMYLCAAGGLREGRPDTQYFGPGTRLTVL.